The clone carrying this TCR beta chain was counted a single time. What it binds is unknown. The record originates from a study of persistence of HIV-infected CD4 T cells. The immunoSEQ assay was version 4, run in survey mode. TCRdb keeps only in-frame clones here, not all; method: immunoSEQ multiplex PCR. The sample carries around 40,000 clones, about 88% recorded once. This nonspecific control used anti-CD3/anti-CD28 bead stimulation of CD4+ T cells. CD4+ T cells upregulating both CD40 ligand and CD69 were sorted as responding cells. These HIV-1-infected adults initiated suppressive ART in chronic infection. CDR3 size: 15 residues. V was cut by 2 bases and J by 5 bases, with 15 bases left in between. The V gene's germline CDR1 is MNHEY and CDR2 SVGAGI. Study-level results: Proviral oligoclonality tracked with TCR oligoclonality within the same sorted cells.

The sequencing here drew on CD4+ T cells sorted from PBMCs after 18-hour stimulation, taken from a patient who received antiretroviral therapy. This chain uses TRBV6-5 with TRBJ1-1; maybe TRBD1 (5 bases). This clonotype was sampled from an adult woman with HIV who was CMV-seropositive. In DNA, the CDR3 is TGTGCCAGCAGTTACCACCAGGGAAGGAGGACTGAAGCTTTCTTT. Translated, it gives CASSYHQGRRTEAFF.